This TCR beta chain was captured by sequencing in a study of OX40 agonist ivuxolimab in advanced cancers. CDR3 length: 13 amino acids. The V end lost 1 base, the J end lost 11 bases, and 14 bases lay between the germline ends. Germline V gene lookup returns CDR1 SGHTA and CDR2 FQGNSA. Libraries were prepared by immunoSEQ multiplex PCR; TCRdb keeps only in-frame clonotypes and omits some of them. The sample lists under 70,000 clones, 86% occurring once. The source is an adult with an advanced solid tumor such as melanoma, head and neck, liver or kidney cancer. The chain employs TRBV7-2 and TRBJ1-1; no clear D. The material was CD4+ or CD8+ T cells sorted from blood, obtained in a trial of the OX40 agonist ivuxolimab. CDR3 protein: CASSLVTTIGAFF. CDR3 sequence (DNA): TGTGCCAGCAGCTTAGTGACGACAATCGGGGCTTTCTTT.